This entry describes one TCR beta chain. Its antigen remains unidentified. The data belong to a study of chemoradiotherapy in HPV16-positive cancers. Findings and caveats of the study: Candidate HPV-specific clones and E7-related TCR motifs grew in tumor during treatment.

This CDR3 has 15 amino acids. The V end was cut by 4 bases, the J end by 3 bases, with 14 bases between. Germline lookup yields CDR1 SGHRS and CDR2 YFSETQ. Some clones are missing from TCRdb's copy, which holds only in-frame ones; the method was immunoSEQ multiplex PCR. The table lists 1,500 to 2,000 clones, more than 70% of them singletons. Here the sequenced sample was tumor tissue, taken from a patient who underwent chemoradiotherapy. The chain recombines TRBV5-1 with TRBJ2-1, with D possibly being TRBD2 (6 bases). The clonotype originates from a human donor with HPV-associated anogenital cancer. CDR3 nucleotides: TGCGCCAGCAGCGCCGTAGCGGCAGACTACAATGAGCAGTTCTTC. Amino acid sequence: CASSAVAADYNEQFF.